The rows below give T cell receptor beta chains drawn from one sample of a study of identical twins. TCRdb reprocessed the 5' RACE reads with MiXCR, giving one entry per CDR3 protein. The sample yields about 730,000 distinct CDR3 sequences, about 20% seen once. The sample was also linked to a second study, of T cells expressing NK-cell markers.

Sequenced input: PBMCs. The receptors here all came from a woman aged 18-29 years in good health. Both conserved end residues are part of each CDR3. The order of the fields is D gene, V gene, J gene, CDR3 protein. A D gene is named only where the DNA matches it firmly.

D: TRBD2
V: TRBV7-9
J: TRBJ2-1
CDR3: CASSLDATSGLYNEQFF

D: NA
V: TRBV5-6
J: TRBJ2-7
CDR3: CASSLRYYEQYF

D: TRBD2
V: TRBV20-1
J: TRBJ2-1
CDR3: CSAALLAGGLDEQFF

D: TRBD2
V: TRBV7-2
J: TRBJ2-5
CDR3: CASSLVASGRETQYF

D: TRBD2
V: TRBV10-3
J: TRBJ2-1
CDR3: CAISASGSSYNEQFF

D: TRBD2
V: TRBV20-1
J: TRBJ2-7
CDR3: CSAILPGLAGSVYEQYF

D: NA
V: TRBV5-6
J: TRBJ2-3
CDR3: CASSTPLFDTQYF

D: NA
V: TRBV10-2
J: TRBJ1-1
CDR3: CASRGVESAEAFF

D: NA
V: TRBV20-1
J: TRBJ2-3
CDR3: CSAYGPSTDTQYF

D: NA
V: TRBV18
J: TRBJ1-4
CDR3: CASSRPAGANEKLFF

D: TRBD1
V: TRBV12-3/TRBV12-4
J: TRBJ2-6
CDR3: CATPSTGGSGANVLTF

D: NA
V: TRBV11-2
J: TRBJ2-2
CDR3: CASSLGPPDNTGELFF

D: NA
V: TRBV5-5
J: TRBJ2-5
CDR3: CASQLETQYF

D: NA
V: TRBV2
J: TRBJ2-3
CDR3: CASSPGLGTDTQYF

D: NA
V: TRBV7-2
J: TRBJ2-2
CDR3: CASSLVRGRNGELFF

D: NA
V: TRBV11-1
J: TRBJ2-5
CDR3: CASSSPGAGEETQYF

D: NA
V: TRBV20-1
J: TRBJ2-7
CDR3: CSARRGGVYEQYF

D: TRBD2
V: TRBV9
J: TRBJ2-7
CDR3: CASSAGGAGVGEQYF

D: NA
V: TRBV12-3/TRBV12-4
J: TRBJ1-5
CDR3: CASTPPGGGGNQPQHF

D: TRBD2
V: TRBV12-3/TRBV12-4
J: TRBJ2-1
CDR3: CASSLTGLASSMEQFF

D: NA
V: TRBV11-2
J: TRBJ2-1
CDR3: CASALAGLHHNEQFF

D: TRBD2
V: TRBV5-1
J: TRBJ2-1
CDR3: CASSRLAGVSYNEQFF

D: NA
V: TRBV10-3
J: TRBJ1-3
CDR3: CAIGWTAGDTIYF

D: NA
V: TRBV7-2
J: TRBJ1-1
CDR3: CASSPSGVEKAFF

D: TRBD2
V: TRBV7-2
J: TRBJ2-7
CDR3: CASSLRREAPYEQYF

D: TRBD1
V: TRBV7-2
J: TRBJ2-2
CDR3: CASSCSLRQGATTSPNTGELFF

D: NA
V: TRBV7-6
J: TRBJ2-2
CDR3: CASTEGVRELFF

D: NA
V: TRBV7-9
J: TRBJ2-5
CDR3: CASSLGGGSETQYF

D: NA
V: TRBV6-5
J: TRBJ1-3
CDR3: CASSYSGSAGNTIYF

D: TRBD2
V: TRBV7-9
J: TRBJ2-7
CDR3: CASSTGTSGTLYEQYF

D: NA
V: TRBV30
J: TRBJ2-1
CDR3: CAWSVGGAVEQFF

D: NA
V: TRBV27
J: TRBJ1-4
CDR3: CASRRTSGGRGVKLFF

D: TRBD1
V: TRBV3-1
J: TRBJ1-1
CDR3: CASSQYRGGGGAEAFF

D: NA
V: TRBV9
J: TRBJ2-1
CDR3: CASSVGTKRTDPYNEQFF

D: NA
V: TRBV27
J: TRBJ2-1
CDR3: CASSLGWRTSYNEQFF

D: TRBD1
V: TRBV20-1
J: TRBJ2-7
CDR3: CSASLDRVYEQYF

D: NA
V: TRBV29-1
J: TRBJ1-2
CDR3: CSAVRGNYGYTF

D: NA
V: TRBV6-1
J: TRBJ2-3
CDR3: CASSEGQRHTDTQYF

D: TRBD2
V: TRBV5-5
J: TRBJ2-1
CDR3: CASSLRSGRALRYNEQFF

D: TRBD1
V: TRBV12-5
J: TRBJ2-1
CDR3: CASGVGTGGDEQFF

D: NA
V: TRBV29-1
J: TRBJ2-3
CDR3: CSVGRGYTDTQYF

D: TRBD1
V: TRBV7-9
J: TRBJ1-2
CDR3: CASSRMGQVYGYTF

D: TRBD1
V: TRBV4-3
J: TRBJ1-1
CDR3: CASSQDRNRGTEAFF

D: NA
V: TRBV6-1
J: TRBJ1-2
CDR3: CASSTGGFYGYTF

D: TRBD2
V: TRBV24-1
J: TRBJ2-3
CDR3: CATSDGREDTDTQYF

D: NA
V: TRBV11-2
J: TRBJ1-2
CDR3: CASSLSTAYYGYTF

D: NA
V: TRBV4-3
J: TRBJ1-2
CDR3: CASSQDRLSTFNYGYTF

D: TRBD2
V: TRBV24-1
J: TRBJ2-1
CDR3: CATSGSGGRNEQFF

D: TRBD1
V: TRBV6-5
J: TRBJ2-2
CDR3: CASSFGTGRLNTGELFF

D: NA
V: TRBV10-3
J: TRBJ2-1
CDR3: CAIKARSYNEQFF

D: NA
V: TRBV11-2
J: TRBJ2-3
CDR3: CAFSSRGTDTQYF

D: TRBD1
V: TRBV12-3/TRBV12-4
J: TRBJ2-1
CDR3: CASSLGRLGQGANEQFF

D: NA
V: TRBV20-1
J: TRBJ2-7
CDR3: CSATRDRGSEQYF